The T cell receptor (beta chain) described here comes from a study of breast tumors, draining lymph nodes, adjacent tissues. The sample holds many counts of this clonotype. Its antigen is not known. Samples came from axillary lymph nodes draining the breast cancer. Each CDR3 protein is one row after TCRdb ran MiXCR on the multiplex PCR reads. The sample shows some 150,000 distinct CDR3 sequences, about 30% of them seen only once. General study findings and limits: Most tumor T cells seemingly derive from lymph node, then expand in tumor. Tumor repertoires ranked between lymph nodes and nontumor tissue in diversity, with V and J gene preferences. Luminal-like breast cancer showed significantly higher tumor–nontumor repertoire similarity than basal-like.

The sequenced sample was axillary lymph node tissue. The TCR comes from a female donor with breast cancer. Some clones in this sample may be carry-over from other donors' samples.

This chain's CDR3 is CASGGTGGIYGYTF. The CDR3 DNA is TGCGCCAGCGGCGGGACAGGGGGGATCTATGGCTACACCTTC. The V call is TRBV5-1, the J call TRBJ1-2; 11 bases fit TRBD1. Trimming cost V 7 bases and J 4 bases; bases outside gene matches: 6. The CDR3 has 14 residues. From germline, CDR1 is SGHRS and CDR2 YFSETQ.